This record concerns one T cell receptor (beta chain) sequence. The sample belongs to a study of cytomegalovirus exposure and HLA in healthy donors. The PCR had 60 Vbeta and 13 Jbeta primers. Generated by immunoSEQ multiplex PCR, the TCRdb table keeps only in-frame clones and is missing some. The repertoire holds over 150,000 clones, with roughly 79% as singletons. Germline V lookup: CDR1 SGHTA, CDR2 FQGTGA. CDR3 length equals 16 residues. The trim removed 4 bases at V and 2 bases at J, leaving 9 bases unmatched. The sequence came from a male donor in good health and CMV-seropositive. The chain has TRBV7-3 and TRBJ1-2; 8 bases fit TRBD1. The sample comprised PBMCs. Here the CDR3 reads CASSYMGQAGNYGYTF. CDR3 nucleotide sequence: TGTGCCAGCAGCTATATGGGACAGGCAGGCAACTATGGCTACACCTTC.